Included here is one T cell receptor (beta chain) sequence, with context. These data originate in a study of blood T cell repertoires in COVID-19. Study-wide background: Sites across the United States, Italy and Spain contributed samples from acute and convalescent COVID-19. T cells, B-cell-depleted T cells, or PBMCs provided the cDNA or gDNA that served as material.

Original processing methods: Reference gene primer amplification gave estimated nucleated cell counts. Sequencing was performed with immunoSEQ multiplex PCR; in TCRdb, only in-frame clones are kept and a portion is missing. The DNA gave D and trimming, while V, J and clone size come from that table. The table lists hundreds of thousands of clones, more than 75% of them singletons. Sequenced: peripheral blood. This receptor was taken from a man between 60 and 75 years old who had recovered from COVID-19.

CDR3 loop: CAISEGSLPNEQFF. CDR3 sequence (DNA): TGTGCCATCAGTGAGGGCTCTCTCCCCAATGAGCAGTTCTTC. The V gene is TRBV10-3, the J gene TRBJ2-1, with no clear D. Per germline, CDR1 ENHRY and CDR2 SYGVKD. This CDR3 is 14 amino acids long. V lost 2 bases and J lost 6, with 11 bases in between.